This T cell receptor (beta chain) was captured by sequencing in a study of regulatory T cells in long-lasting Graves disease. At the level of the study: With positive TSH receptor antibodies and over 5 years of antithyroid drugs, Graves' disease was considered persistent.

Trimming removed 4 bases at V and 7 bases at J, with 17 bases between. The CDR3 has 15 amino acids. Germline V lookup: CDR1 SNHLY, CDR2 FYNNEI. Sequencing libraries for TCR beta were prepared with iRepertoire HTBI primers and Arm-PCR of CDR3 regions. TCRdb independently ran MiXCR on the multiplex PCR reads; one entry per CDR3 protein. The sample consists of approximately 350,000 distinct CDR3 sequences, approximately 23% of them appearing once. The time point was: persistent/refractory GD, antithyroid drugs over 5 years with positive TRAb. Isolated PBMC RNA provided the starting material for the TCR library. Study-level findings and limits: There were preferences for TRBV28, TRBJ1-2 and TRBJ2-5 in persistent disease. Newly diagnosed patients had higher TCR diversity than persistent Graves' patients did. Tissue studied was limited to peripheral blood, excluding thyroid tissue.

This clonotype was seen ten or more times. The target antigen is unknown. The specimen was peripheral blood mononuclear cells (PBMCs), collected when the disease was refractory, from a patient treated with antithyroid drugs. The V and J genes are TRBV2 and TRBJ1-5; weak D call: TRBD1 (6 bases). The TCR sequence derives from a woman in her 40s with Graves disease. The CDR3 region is CASSGPGGAGQPQHF. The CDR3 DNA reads TGTGCCAGCAGTGGGCCGGGGGGCGCGGGGCAGCCCCAGCATTTT.